Below, 30 T cell receptor beta chains from the same sample are listed, as sequenced in a study of T cell responses to AZD1222 COVID-19 vaccine. The assay was immunoSEQ multiplex PCR, and TCRdb's table has in-frame clones only and misses some. The sample includes about 140,000 clones, 90% of them seen just once. The sample consisted of peripheral blood, taken 28 days after the second AZD1222 dose. Source of these receptors: an adult who received the AZD1222 COVID-19 vaccine.

This clone was recorded only once. This chain joins TRBV7-5 and TRBJ2-7; the table's D call of TRBD1 was not tested on the DNA. TRBV7-5 represents a pseudogene. The CDR3 consists of 14 residues. The CDR3, as DNA: TGTGCCAGAAACCGAGAACCACAGACCTACGAGCAGTACGTC. This translates into CARNREPQTYEQYV.

The chain joins TRBV27 to TRBJ1-3; perhaps TRBD1 as D (5 bases). Per the germline V gene, CDR1 is MNHEY and CDR2 is SMNVEV (reference sequence). This CDR3 is built from 15 residues. Trimming removed 5 bases from V and 2 bases from J, with 13 bases in between. The CDR3 protein is CASSLNQGAGNTIYF. CDR3 nucleotides: TGTGCCAGCAGTCTTAACCAGGGCGCTGGAAACACCATATATTTT.

The genes are TRBV12-3 or TRBV12-4 and TRBJ1-5, with a possible D match to TRBD1 (6 bases). With 8 bases removed from V and 7 bases from J, the gap between germline ends came to 15 bases. The CDR3 sequence is 13 residues long. The CDR3 DNA sequence: TGTGCCAGCGTACAGGGAGGCGGCCAGCCCCAGCATTTT. Protein product: CASVQGGGQPQHF.

CDR3 protein: CASSWGATYEQYF. The CDR3 DNA follows: TGTGCCAGCAGCTGGGGGGCTACCTACGAGCAGTACTTC. The rearrangement links TRBV14 to TRBJ2-7; the D gene could be TRBD1 or TRBD2 (6 bases each). The germline V and J ends were trimmed by 5 bases and 2 bases, with 10 bases remaining between them. The CDR3 has 13 residues. Germline lookup yields CDR1 SGHDN and CDR2 FVKESK. The entire variable domain, with the rest obtained from reference TRBV14 and TRBJ2-7, is as follows: EAGVTQFPSHSVIEKGQTVTLRCDPISGHDNLYWYRRVMGKEIKFLLHFVKESKQDESGMPNNRFLAERTGGTYSTLKVQPAELEDSGVYFCASSWGATYEQYFGPGTRLTVT.

The V gene is TRBV5-1, the J gene TRBJ2-3; TRBD1 matches at 12 bases. Trimming removed 2 bases from V and 0 bases from J; junction bases left unmatched: 10. Germline V gene data show CDR1 as SGHRS and CDR2 as YFSETQ. The CDR3 length is 19 residues. In DNA, the CDR3 is TGCGCCAGCAGCTTCGAACGGGACAGGGGGCTGACTAGCACAGATACGCAGTATTTT. It yields the protein CASSFERDRGLTSTDTQYF.

V and J are TRBV11-2 and TRBJ2-7, with D maybe TRBD2 (6 bases). Trimming took 1 base from V and 2 from J, leaving 9 bases between them. CDR1 is SGHAT, CDR2 FQNNGV, per germline. This CDR3 spans 14 amino acids. CDR3 region: CASSLGTITYEQYF. Here the CDR3 DNA reads TGTGCCAGCAGCTTAGGGACTATTACCTACGAGCAGTACTTC.

The chain links TRBV27 to TRBJ1-1, with a possible D match to TRBD1 (6 bases). V dropped 6 bases and J dropped 0 bases, with 17 bases sitting between them. The CDR3 covers 16 residues. From germline, CDR1 is MNHEY and CDR2 SMNVEV (reference sequence). CDR3 amino acids: CASRTGGAGLNTEAFF. The CDR3 region has the DNA TGTGCCAGCAGAACCGGGGGCGCCGGGTTGAACACTGAAGCTTTCTTT.

CDR3 loop: CASSLSGDHGYTF. The CDR3 bases are TGTGCCAGCAGCTTATCAGGGGATCATGGCTACACCTTC. The chain uses TRBV7-9 and TRBJ1-2; possibly TRBD1 for D (6 bases). The CDR3 has 13 amino acids. The V end was cut by 2 bases, the J end by 6 bases, with 10 bases between. The V gene's germline CDR1 is SEHNR and CDR2 FQNEAQ (reference sequence). The entire variable domain, with the rest obtained from reference TRBV7-9 and TRBJ1-2, is as follows: DTGVSQNPRHKITKRGQNVTFRCDPISEHNRLYWYRQTLGQGPEFLTYFQNEAQLEKSRLLSDRFSAERPKGSFSTLEIQRTEQGDSAMYLCASSLSGDHGYTFGSGTRLTVV.

The chain links TRBV18 to TRBJ2-5, with D unclear. Germline-derived CDR1 and CDR2 are KGHSH and LQKENI. The length of the CDR3 is 13 residues. Trimming removed 1 base at V and 5 bases at J, with 8 bases between. CDR3 sequence (DNA): TGTGCCAGCTCACCACTTAGGTTCGAGACCCAGTACTTC. As protein: CASSPLRFETQYF. The full variable domain, with the rest looked up from reference TRBV18 and TRBJ2-5, is NAGVMQNPRHLVRRRGQEARLRCSPMKGHSHVYWYRQLPEEGLKFMVYLQKENIIDESGMPKERFSAEFPKEGPSILRIQQVVRGDSAAYFCASSPLRFETQYFGPGTRLLVL.

The chain employs TRBV24-1 and TRBJ1-2; maybe TRBD1 (5 bases). The CDR3 is 13 residues long. V was trimmed by 0 bases and J by 6 bases, leaving 7 bases between them. The V gene's germline CDR1 is KGHDR and CDR2 SFDVKD. The CDR3 DNA follows: TGTGCCACCAGTGATTTGCGGGGCCATGGCTACACCTTC. It is translated as CATSDLRGHGYTF.

This chain joins TRBV7-2 and TRBJ2-5; 7 bases map to TRBD2. After removal of 3 bases from V and 3 bases from J, the junction contained 7 bases not matched to a gene. The germline gives CDR1 SGHTA, CDR2 FQGNSA. CDR3 length: 15 residues. The CDR3 DNA follows: TGTGCCAGCAGCTTGTTTGGACGGGGGGAAGAGACCCAGTACTTC. This sequence encodes CASSLFGRGEETQYF.

The V call is TRBV6-2 or TRBV6-3, the J call TRBJ2-5; 9 positions agree with TRBD1. The CDR3 has 15 residues. The germline V gene has CDR1 MNHEY and CDR2 SVGEGT. V shed 2 bases, J shed 5 bases, and the junction held 6 bases outside the gene matches. This chain's CDR3 is CASSYHRGRSETQYF. Here the CDR3 DNA reads TGTGCCAGCAGTTACCACAGGGGGCGGTCGGAGACCCAGTACTTC.

This chain uses TRBV7-2 with TRBJ2-3, with TRBD2 matching 10 bases. The CDR3 consists of 16 residues. Germline loops: CDR1 SGHTA, CDR2 FQGNSA. V trimming: 2 bases; J trimming: 5 bases; junction bases outside the gene matches: 7. The CDR3 bases are TGTGCCAGCAGCTTACGTTTGCGGACTAGCGGAGATACGCAGTATTTT. Its translation is CASSLRLRTSGDTQYF. Combining the CDR3 with reference TRBV7-2 and TRBJ2-3 gives the whole variable domain GAGVSQSPSNKVTEKGKDVELRCDPISGHTALYWYRQSLGQGLEFLIYFQGNSAPDKSGLPSDRFSAERTGGSVSTLTIQRTQQEDSAVYLCASSLRLRTSGDTQYFGPGTRLTVL.

Concerning this clone itself: Other nucleotide sequences in the sample specify the same CDR3. This rearrangement joins TRBV28 to TRBJ1-2; D gene ambiguous. Germline CDR1 reads MDHEN; CDR2 reads SYDVKM. With 6 bases removed from V and 1 base from J, the gap between germline ends came to 3 bases. This CDR3 is 11 amino acids long. The CDR3 DNA reads TGTGCCAGCAGCAGTAACTATGGCTACACCTTC. Amino acid sequence: CASSSNYGYTF.

The chain combines TRBV11-3 with TRBJ2-1; D may correspond to TRBD1 or TRBD2 (5 bases each). CDR1 is SGHNT, CDR2 YENEEA, per germline. The CDR3 extends over 13 amino acids. The V end was cut by 3 bases, the J end by 10 bases, with 13 bases between. The CDR3 protein is CASSLSGTEEQFF. The CDR3 nucleotides read TGTGCCAGCAGCTTGTCTGGGACCGAAGAGCAGTTCTTC.

The chain joins TRBV28 to TRBJ1-2, with TRBD1 as a possible D gene (6 bases). CDR1 is MDHEN, CDR2 SYDVKM, per germline. The CDR3 spans 16 residues. V was shortened by 5 bases and J by 9 bases, with 25 bases between the two germline ends. The CDR3 sequence: CASSQPMERQGLSYTF. Written as DNA, the CDR3 is TGTGCCAGCAGTCAGCCCATGGAAAGGCAGGGGTTAAGCTACACCTTC.

The chain uses TRBV15 and TRBJ2-5; the D is unclear. CDR1 and CDR2 from the germline V gene are LNHNV and YYDKDF (reference sequence). This CDR3 has 14 residues. V was shortened by 4 bases and J by 3 bases, with 12 bases between the two germline ends. CDR3 sequence: CATSTRVREETQYF. CDR3 DNA: TGTGCCACCAGCACAAGGGTTAGGGAAGAGACCCAGTACTTC.

The chain has TRBV5-1 and TRBJ2-5; 11 positions agree with TRBD1. The germline V gene has CDR1 SGHRS and CDR2 YFSETQ. The junction had 13 bases not matched to a gene; V was cut back by 4 bases and J by 2 bases. This CDR3 has 18 amino acids. This CDR3 reads CASSPRDRGGGWQETQYF. The CDR3 DNA sequence: TGCGCCAGCAGCCCCCGGGACAGGGGGGGTGGATGGCAAGAGACCCAGTACTTC.

The chain recombines TRBV7-2 with TRBJ2-7; 7 nucleotides agree with TRBD1. Per germline, CDR1 SGHTA and CDR2 FQGNSA. The CDR3 is made up of 16 amino acids. V lost 1 base, J lost 2 bases, and 8 bases stayed unmatched. The CDR3 nucleotides are TGTGCCAGCAGCTTAGTGGGGACAGCCCTTACCTACGAGCAGTACTTC. Translated: CASSLVGTALTYEQYF.

The gene calls are TRBV4-3 and TRBJ2-2; 9 nucleotides agree with TRBD2. V was clipped by 1 base and J by 5 bases; unmatched bases: 8. The CDR3 totals 17 residues. Germline CDR1 reads LGHNA; CDR2 reads YSLEER. The CDR3 is CASSQAASGISTGELFF. CDR3 DNA: TGCGCCAGCAGCCAAGCCGCTAGCGGGATCAGTACCGGGGAGCTGTTTTTT.

The chain employs TRBV27 and TRBJ2-3, with 7 bases matching TRBD1. Germline CDR1 and CDR2: MNHEY and SMNVEV (reference sequence). Trimming at V came to 0 bases and at J to 7 bases, leaving 7 bases not matched to a gene. The CDR3 consists of 15 residues. CDR3 protein: CASSLSRQGMNTQYF. CDR3 nucleotides: TGTGCCAGCAGTTTATCTAGACAGGGTATGAATACGCAGTATTTT.

J is TRBJ1-5 and V is TRBV6-1; D not resolved. CDR1 is MNHNS and CDR2 is SASEGT in the germline V gene. Trimming took 3 bases from V and 6 from J, leaving 9 bases between them. CDR3 size: 13 residues. CDR3: CASSDPPPQPQHF. Written as DNA, the CDR3 is TGTGCCAGCAGTGATCCCCCCCCTCAGCCCCAGCATTTT.

The rearrangement uses TRBV5-1 and TRBJ2-5; possible D gene TRBD2, 6 bases. Germline V gives CDR1 SGHRS, CDR2 YFSETQ. Trimming pared 3 bases from V and 5 bases from J, leaving 17 bases between. The CDR3 spans 15 residues. This CDR3 reads CASSSGWRRGETQYF. CDR3 DNA: TGCGCCAGCAGCTCAGGGTGGAGGAGGGGTGAGACCCAGTACTTC.

V is TRBV7-8 and J is TRBJ2-3, with D possibly being TRBD1 (5 bases). CDR3 size: 15 residues. V was clipped by 1 base and J by 4 bases, with 12 bases between them. Germline V gene data show CDR1 as SGHVS and CDR2 as FQNEAQ. The CDR3 reads CASSLVGLGPDTQYF. CDR3 DNA: TGTGCCAGCAGCTTAGTGGGGTTGGGGCCAGATACGCAGTATTTT.

The rearrangement links TRBV11-2 to TRBJ2-1; weak D call: TRBD2 (6 bases). The CDR3 runs 16 residues. The germline gives CDR1 SGHAT, CDR2 FQNNGV. V shed 6 bases and J shed 4 bases, with 19 bases lying between them. In nucleotides, the CDR3 is TGTGCCAGCAGGACCCTTGGTGGGAGGATTTACAATGAGCAGTTCTTC. Protein product: CASRTLGGRIYNEQFF.

This clone was seen a few times. The rearrangement links TRBV11-2 to TRBJ2-7, with 11 nucleotides matching TRBD2. The CDR3 covers 15 residues. The J segment lost 2 bases and the V segment lost 4 bases, leaving 4 bases of the junction unmatched. Per the germline V gene, CDR1 is SGHAT and CDR2 is FQNNGV. The CDR3 loop reads CASSSGLAATYEQYF. CDR3 coding DNA: TGTGCCAGCAGCTCGGGACTAGCGGCTACCTACGAGCAGTACTTC.

The chain uses TRBV7-2 and TRBJ2-4, with D possibly TRBD1 on 6 matching bases. Trimming left V 1 base short and J 5 bases short, with 15 bases between. Germline assignment: CDR1 SGHTA and CDR2 FQGNSA. CDR3 length: 16 amino acids. The CDR3 bases are TGTGCCAGCAGCTTAGAACAGGGCCTCTACCAAAACATTCAGTACTTC. Its protein product is CASSLEQGLYQNIQYF.

This chain connects TRBV6-1 to TRBJ1-2; TRBD1 might be the D (6 bases). The CDR3 runs 14 residues. Trimming cost V 3 bases and J 7 bases, with 15 bases left between them. Germline V lookup: CDR1 MNHNS, CDR2 SASEGT. CDR3 in amino acids: CASSELSRGAGYTF. The CDR3, as DNA: TGTGCCAGCAGTGAGTTAAGCAGGGGAGCTGGCTACACCTTC.

The chain links TRBV11-2 to TRBJ2-3, with unresolved D. The germline V gene encodes CDR1 SGHAT and CDR2 FQNNGV. This CDR3 contains 12 residues. Trimming left V 2 bases short and J 5 bases short, with 5 bases between. CDR3: CASSLIEDTQYF. The CDR3 nucleotides are TGTGCCAGCAGCTTAATAGAAGATACGCAGTATTTT.

This chain links TRBV28 with TRBJ1-3; the D is unclear. The V end lost 6 bases, the J end lost 0 bases, and 9 bases lay between the germline ends. This CDR3 spans 14 amino acids. The germline V gene has CDR1 MDHEN and CDR2 SYDVKM. CDR3 bases: TGTGCCAGCAGGTTTTGGGACTCTGGAAACACCATATATTTT. Translation: CASRFWDSGNTIYF.